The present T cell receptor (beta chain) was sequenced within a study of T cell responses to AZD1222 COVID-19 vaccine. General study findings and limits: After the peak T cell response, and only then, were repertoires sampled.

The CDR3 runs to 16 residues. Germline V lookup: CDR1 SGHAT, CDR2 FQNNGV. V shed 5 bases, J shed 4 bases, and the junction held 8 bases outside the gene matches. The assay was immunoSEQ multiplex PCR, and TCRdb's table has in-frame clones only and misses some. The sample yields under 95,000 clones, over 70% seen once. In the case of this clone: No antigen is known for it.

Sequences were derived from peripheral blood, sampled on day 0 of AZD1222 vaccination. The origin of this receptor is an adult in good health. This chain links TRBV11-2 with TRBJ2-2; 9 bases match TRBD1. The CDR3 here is CASSLRTGDGTGELFF. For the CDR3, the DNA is TGTGCCAGCAGCCTACGGACAGGGGACGGCACCGGGGAGCTGTTTTTT.